Sequencing of this T cell receptor (beta chain) was carried out in a study of T cells expressing NK-cell markers. At the level of the study: The sequencing cohort of eight donors included seven HCMV-seropositive individuals and one seronegative individual. The study, taken as a whole, reports: Dominant NKG2C+ clonotypes were found to form roughly 1.0-7.0% of CD8+ T cells in over five donors. Expanded NKG2C+ T cell clones had unclear HCMV specificity. The CD3+CD56-NKG2C+ fraction of a few donors was likewise dominated by these clonotypes.

TCRdb re-called the 5' RACE reads and gives one entry per CDR3 protein, without DNA. The sample holds about 460,000 distinct CDR3 sequences. Germline values: CDR1 LNHDA, CDR2 SQIVND (reference sequence). The CDR3 sequence is 13 residues long. Comment on this clonotype: What it binds is unknown.

V gene TRBV19 combines with J gene TRBJ2-3; TCRdb's D call, TRBD2, is unchecked because there is no DNA. This TCR derives from a woman in her forties or fifties in good health. Sequenced: blood T cells: a sorted CD56 or NKG2C T cell subset, CD4+ or CD8+ T cells, or bulk PBMC T cells (not recorded which). CDR3 region: CATGTSGTDTQYF.